The TCR beta chain under discussion was sequenced for a study of CD8+ T cells in alopecia areata. Treatment defined: oral pan-JAK inhibitor, 5-10 mg twice daily. In each case, RNA was isolated and then reverse transcribed into cDNA as the sequencing template. Only in-frame clones appear in the TCRdb table, and some are missing; sequencing was by immunoSEQ multiplex PCR. Of 200,000 to 250,000 clones listed, approximately 72% are singletons. V was trimmed by 7 bases and J by 0 bases, leaving 10 bases between them. This CDR3 has 13 residues. From germline, CDR1 is SQVTM and CDR2 ANQGSEA. This clonotype was obtained from a human donor with alopecia areata. Sequences were derived from CD4+ T cells sorted from blood, sampled at approximately week 44, from a patient treated with tofacitinib. J is TRBJ1-3 and V is TRBV29-1; D possibly corresponds to TRBD1 (5 bases). CDR3 residues: CSAHGGSGNTIYF. DNA of the CDR3: TGCAGCGCCCACGGGGGCTCTGGAAACACCATATATTTT. Complete variable domain (other parts from reference TRBV29-1 and TRBJ1-3): SAVISQKPSRDICQRGTSLTIQCQVDSQVTMMFWYRQQPGQSLTLIATANQGSEATYESGFVIDKFPISRPNLTFSTLTVSNMSPEDSSIYLCSAHGGSGNTIYFGEGSWLTVV.